This TCR beta chain came from a study of blood T cell repertoires in COVID-19. Trimming took 1 base from V and 0 from J, leaving 16 bases between them. The V gene's germline CDR1 is LNHNV and CDR2 YYDKDF (reference sequence). This CDR3 region has 17 residues. This table comes from immunoSEQ multiplex PCR, and its TCRdb copy is limited to in-frame clones, with some not included. In the table there are 390,000 or so clones, roughly 90% of which are singletons. The sample comprised peripheral blood. This chain connects TRBV15 to TRBJ2-7; the D gene is possibly TRBD2 (6 bases). This receptor was taken from a woman in her thirties with COVID-19, enrolled during active disease. As DNA, the CDR3 is TGTGCCACCAGCAGAGGGGAATATCGGGACTTCTCCTACGAGCAGTACTTC. Translating gives CATSRGEYRDFSYEQYF.